The clone carrying this TCR beta chain was counted ten times or more. Its cognate antigen is unknown. This entry belongs to a study of T cell repertoires in cytomegalovirus infection. At the level of the study: Public TCR beta signatures were indicative of both CMV infection and a matching HLA type. Broader study findings: HLA-C-restricted CMV clonotypes gave the most frequent clonotype in two of eight donors. CMV carriers with the relevant HLA were identified by cumulative public TCR beta family frequency.

TCRdb ran MiXCR on the reads and lists one entry per CDR3 protein. The sample lists a few hundred thousand distinct CDR3 sequences, over 8% seen once, with less than 15% in the top ten. The CDR3 totals 15 residues. V lost 0 bases, J lost 2 bases, and 10 bases lay in between. CDR1 SGHTA and CDR2 FQGNSA come from the germline V gene. The chain uses TRBV7-2 and TRBJ2-5, with D possibly matching TRBD2 (5 bases). The material sequenced was PBMCs. This clonotype was obtained from a human donor in good health (CMV status not recorded). Some clones in this sample may be carry-over from other donors' samples. The DNA of the CDR3 is TGTGCCAGCAGCTTAGCCCTAGCTGCACAAGAGACCCAGTACTTC. It is translated as CASSLALAAQETQYF.